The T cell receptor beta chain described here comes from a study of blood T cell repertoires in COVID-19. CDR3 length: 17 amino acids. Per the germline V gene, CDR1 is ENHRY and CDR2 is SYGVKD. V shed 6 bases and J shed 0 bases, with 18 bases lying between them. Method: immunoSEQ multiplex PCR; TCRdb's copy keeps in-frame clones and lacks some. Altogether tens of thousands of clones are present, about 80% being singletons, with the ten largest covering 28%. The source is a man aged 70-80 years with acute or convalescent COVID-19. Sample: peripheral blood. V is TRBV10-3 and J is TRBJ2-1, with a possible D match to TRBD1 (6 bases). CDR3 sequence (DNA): TGTGCCATCAGCAAAAACGAAGGACAGAGCTCCTACAATGAGCAGTTCTTC. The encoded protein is CAISKNEGQSSYNEQFF.